The following is a T cell receptor beta chain sequence with its context. The entry originates in a study of blood T cell repertoires in COVID-19. Overall study context: Sites in the United States, Italy and Spain provided acute and convalescent COVID-19 samples. Nucleic acid was either cDNA or gDNA, and it came from T cells, B-cell-depleted T cells, or PBMCs.

The CDR3 contains 15 residues. The V and J ends lost 3 bases and 2 bases, in that order; junction bases with no gene match: 5. Germline CDR1 is LGHDT and CDR2 is YNNKEL (reference sequence). Data came from immunoSEQ multiplex PCR; TCRdb stores just in-frame clones and leaves some out. The sample includes 200,000 to 250,000 clones, approximately 84% seen only once; the top ten take under 10%. Specimen: peripheral blood. This clonotype was obtained from a woman aged 80 or older with COVID-19, enrolled during active disease. The chain is built from TRBV3-1 (or the pseudogene TRBV3-2) and TRBJ2-5; 8 nucleotides align to TRBD2. Here the CDR3 reads CASSHGGGTQETQYF. The CDR3 nucleotides are TGTGCCAGCAGCCATGGCGGGGGGACGCAAGAGACCCAGTACTTC.